This entry lists 31 T cell receptor beta chains sequenced from one sample in a study of blood T cells in healthy people across ages. A second PCR of about 7 to 11 cycles used a sample-barcoded 5' primer and a J-beta primer mix. TCRdb redid the calling of the 5' RACE reads with MiXCR, one entry per CDR3 protein. The sample has under 850,000 distinct CDR3 sequences; under 40% are singletons. Sequencing input: blood. These receptors were obtained from a man between 18 and 29 years old in good health.

Many counts were recorded for this clonotype. The genes are TRBV20-1 and TRBJ2-3, with a tentative D call TRBD1 (5 bases). This CDR3 has 14 residues. V gave up 6 bases and J gave up 0 bases, with 13 bases separating them. CDR1 is DFQATT, CDR2 SNEGSKA, per germline (reference sequence). The DNA of the CDR3 is TGCAGTGCCCCCCTGACAGATAGCACAGATACGCAGTATTTT. Translation gives CSAPLTDSTDTQYF.

This clonotype has only a few counts. This chain connects TRBV6-2 or TRBV6-3 to TRBJ1-4; 7 nucleotides line up with TRBD1. The length of the CDR3 is 14 residues. V trimming: 3 bases; J trimming: 7 bases; junction bases outside the gene matches: 5. The germline V gene encodes CDR1 MNHEY and CDR2 SVGEGT. The CDR3 loop is CASSYGQAREKLFF. CDR3 nucleotide sequence: TGTGCCAGCAGTTATGGACAGGCCCGTGAAAAACTGTTTTTT.

CDR3 DNA: TGCGCCAGCAGCCACGCGAGCGGGGGACTCTACAATGAGCAGTTCTTC. Its protein product is CASSHASGGLYNEQFF. The gene calls are TRBV4-1 and TRBJ2-1; 8 nucleotides agree with TRBD2. Germline V CDR1 and CDR2: MGHRA, YSYEKL. V was clipped by 3 bases and J by 3 bases; unmatched bases: 7. The CDR3 loop spans 16 amino acids.

Notes on this clonotype: Germline is not matched at one junction end, which may reflect a read error. CDR3 in DNA: TGTGTCTGGAGTGTAGGCGGGACCTACAATGAGCAGTTCTTC. Amino acids: CVWSVGGTYNEQFF. The rearrangement uses TRBV30 and TRBJ2-1; a weak D match, TRBD2 (6 bases). The germline V gene encodes CDR1 GTSNPN and CDR2 SVGIG (reference sequence). CDR3 size: 14 residues.

A few counts support this clonotype. This may be a read error: a much more frequent sequence differs by one nucleotide. J is TRBJ2-5 and V is TRBV20-1, with D tentatively TRBD2 (6 bases). The CDR3 is 12 residues long. The germline CDR1 and CDR2 sequences are DFQATT and SNEGSKA (reference sequence). V was trimmed by 5 bases and J by 11 bases, leaving 18 bases between them. In DNA form, the CDR3 reads TGCAGTGCTGAACGGGGGAGCGATGAGCAGTACTTC. Amino acids: CSAERGSDEQYF.

V is TRBV12-3 or TRBV12-4 and J is TRBJ2-2, with TRBD1 identical over 11 bases. J lost 7 bases, V lost 6 bases, and 10 bases had no gene match. This CDR3 has 16 amino acids. The CDR3 DNA reads TGTGCCAGCAGCAACCCGGACAGGGGGCGATTCGGGGAGCTGTTTTTT. Encoded protein: CASSNPDRGRFGELFF.

The rearrangement joins TRBV27 to TRBJ2-1; D gene uncertain. With the DNA end fitting TRBJ2-7 better, the J assignment may be wrong. The CDR3 covers 15 residues. Germline lookup yields CDR1 MNHEY and CDR2 SMNVEV (reference sequence). Written as DNA, the CDR3 is TGTGCCAGCAGTTTATCGGTGAGCTCCTACAATGAGCAGTACTTC. Amino acid sequence: CASSLSVSSYNEQYF.

The V gene is TRBV6-2 or TRBV6-3, the J gene TRBJ2-3; 10 bases map to TRBD2. V trimming: 0 bases; J trimming: 3 bases; junction bases outside the gene matches: 6. The CDR3 is made up of 17 amino acids. Germline V gene sequence: CDR1 MNHEY, CDR2 SVGEGT. The CDR3 here is CASSYSPLTSGTDTQYF. The CDR3, as DNA: TGTGCCAGCAGTTACTCACCCCTGACTAGCGGGACAGATACGCAGTATTTT.

The chain employs TRBV6-8 and TRBJ2-7; TRBD1 matches 10 bases. The germline CDR1 and CDR2 sequences are MNHGY and SAAAGT. CDR3 size: 15 residues. The J segment lost 4 bases and the V segment lost 5 bases, leaving 8 bases of the junction unmatched. The CDR3 loop is CASSPGQGLTYEQYF. DNA of the CDR3: TGTGCCAGCAGTCCGGGACAGGGGTTGACTTACGAGCAGTACTTC.

The V call is TRBV12-3 or TRBV12-4, the J call TRBJ2-1; 10 positions match TRBD2. The CDR3 consists of 16 residues. The trim removed 6 bases at V and 1 base at J, leaving 6 bases unmatched. The CDR3: CASSPSGGQSYNEQFF. The CDR3 DNA follows: TGTGCCAGCAGCCCTAGCGGGGGTCAATCCTACAATGAGCAGTTCTTC.

In this sample, this clonotype turned up a few times. The chain combines TRBV4-1 with TRBJ2-3; 13 bases are a match to TRBD2. Germline trimming cut 2 bases from V and 6 bases from J; bases unmatched to any gene: 8. The CDR3 totals 17 residues. In germline, CDR1 is MGHRA, CDR2 YSYEKL. CDR3 nucleotides: TGCGCCAGCAGCCAAACTGGGACTAGCGGGGCGGGGGATACGCAGTATTTT. Its protein is CASSQTGTSGAGDTQYF.

The rearrangement links TRBV5-4 to TRBJ2-3; the D is unclear. The germline V gene has CDR1 SGHNT and CDR2 YYREEE (reference sequence). V gave up 1 base and J gave up 3 bases, with 12 bases separating them. This CDR3 region has 15 residues. CDR3 in amino acids: CASSLHLILTDTQYF. CDR3 coding DNA: TGTGCCAGCAGCTTGCATCTTATACTAACAGATACGCAGTATTTT.

Only a few counts were recorded for this clonotype. V and J are TRBV14 and TRBJ1-2; D is ambiguous. Looked up from germline, CDR1 is SGHDN and CDR2 is FVKESK. With 1 base removed from V and 4 bases from J, the gap between germline ends came to 10 bases. This CDR3 region has 14 residues. The CDR3 region has the DNA TGTGCCAGCAGCCAAGTCGCGTGGGGCTATGGCTACACCTTC. Encoded protein: CASSQVAWGYGYTF.

There are many counts of this clonotype. The rearrangement joins TRBV20-1 to TRBJ2-5; D remains unclear. Germline V gene lookup returns CDR1 DFQATT and CDR2 SNEGSKA (reference sequence). V lost 6 bases and J lost 1, with 12 bases in between. This CDR3 has 13 residues. CDR3 nucleotide sequence: TGCAGTGCCAAGCTCGGCTTCCAAGAGACCCAGTACTTC. Translating it yields CSAKLGFQETQYF.

This clonotype was seen many times. This sequence joins TRBV4-1 and TRBJ2-7; 12 positions match TRBD2. Germline CDR1 is MGHRA and CDR2 is YSYEKL. V trimming: 0 bases; J trimming: 7 bases; junction bases outside the gene matches: 10. This CDR3 region has 17 residues. The CDR3 nucleotides read TGCGCCAGCAGCCAAGATGGCACTAGCGGGGGGAACAATGAGCAGTACTTC. Translating gives CASSQDGTSGGNNEQYF.

This clonotype was recorded a few times. The V gene is TRBV7-3, the J gene TRBJ1-6; D might be TRBD1 (5 bases). Germline CDR1 reads SGHTA; CDR2 reads FQGTGA. The CDR3 is 13 amino acids. The V gene lost 5 bases and the J gene lost 7 bases, with 9 bases spanning the gap. The CDR3 loop reads CASSNDRNSPLHF. DNA of the CDR3: TGTGCCAGCAGCAATGACAGAAATTCACCCCTCCACTTT.

The CDR3 protein is CSANPRLSSYNSPLHF. The CDR3 DNA reads TGCAGTGCAAATCCTAGGTTGAGCTCCTATAATTCACCCCTCCACTTT. The rearrangement uses TRBV20-1 and TRBJ1-6, with no clear D. V was cut by 6 bases and J by 0 bases, with 15 bases left in between. Per germline, CDR1 DFQATT and CDR2 SNEGSKA (reference sequence). CDR3 size: 16 residues.

Details on this clonotype: A much larger clone differs by one base, so this may be a read error. The V and J genes are TRBV7-2 and TRBJ1-2, with a possible D match to TRBD1 (5 bases). This CDR3 is built from 13 residues. Germline V lookup: CDR1 SGHTA, CDR2 FQGNSA. The CDR3 loop is CASSSDRVYDYTF. CDR3 bases: TGTGCCAGCAGCTCCGACAGAGTCTATGACTACACCTTC. The full variable domain, with the rest looked up from reference TRBV7-2 and TRBJ1-2, is GAGVSQSPSNKVTEKGKDVELRCDPISGHTALYWYRQSLGQGLEFLIYFQGNSAPDKSGLPSDRFSAERTGGSVSTLTIQRTQQEDSAVYLCASSSDRVYDYTFGSGTRLTVV.

This chain joins TRBV5-1 and TRBJ2-1; 9 bases align to TRBD2. The CDR3 has 15 amino acids. Germline V lookup: CDR1 SGHRS, CDR2 YFSETQ. V lost 6 bases and J lost 6; bases outside the gene matches: 10. This CDR3 reads CASTLAGRLANEQFF. In nucleotides, the CDR3 is TGCGCCAGCACTCTAGCGGGGAGACTAGCCAATGAGCAGTTCTTC.

This clonotype was recorded at least ten times. The J gene is TRBJ2-7, the V gene TRBV12-3 or TRBV12-4; 7 positions agree with TRBD1. The CDR3 runs to 14 residues. Losses at the gene ends were 6 bases for V and 7 bases for J; bases not matched to a gene: 12. CDR3 sequence (DNA): TGTGCCAGCAGCCCAGGGACAGCCTCGGGTGAGCAGTACTTC. It codes for CASSPGTASGEQYF.

At least ten counts were recorded for this clonotype. The gene calls are TRBV10-3 and TRBJ2-1; 10 nucleotides align to TRBD1. CDR1 is ENHRY and CDR2 is SYGVKD in the germline V gene. The V and J ends lost 4 bases and 2 bases, in that order; junction bases with no gene match: 2. The CDR3 is 15 residues long. CDR3 in amino acids: CAISGTGGTYNEQFF. The CDR3 region has the DNA TGTGCCATCAGTGGGACAGGGGGGACCTACAATGAGCAGTTCTTC.

The gene calls are TRBV11-2 and TRBJ2-7; D ambiguous. The CDR3 runs to 15 residues. V dropped 5 bases and J dropped 3 bases, with 17 bases sitting between them. Germline V CDR1 and CDR2: SGHAT, FQNNGV. The CDR3 loop is CASSLIVGLDYEQYF. DNA for the CDR3: TGTGCCAGCAGCCTGATAGTGGGCCTTGACTACGAGCAGTACTTC.

The rearrangement uses TRBV29-1 and TRBJ2-3; 9 positions match TRBD1. The CDR3 has 14 amino acids. CDR1 and CDR2 (germline): SQVTM, ANQGSEA. V dropped 7 bases and J dropped 4; count of bases not matched to a gene: 9. CDR3 sequence (DNA): TGCAGCGGCGGGGGAGGGACAGGGCCAGATACGCAGTATTTT. It encodes CSGGGGTGPDTQYF.

The sample holds a few counts of this clonotype. The rearrangement joins TRBV5-5 to TRBJ1-6; a weak D match, TRBD1 (6 bases). The CDR3 totals 15 residues. Between the trimmed V and J ends, which lost 0 bases and 8 bases, there was a span of 12 bases. Germline values: CDR1 SGHKS, CDR2 YYEKEE (reference sequence). CDR3 residues: CASSLEGEFDSPLHF. The CDR3 DNA reads as TGTGCCAGCAGCTTGGAGGGGGAGTTCGATTCACCCCTCCACTTT.

The rearrangement uses TRBV2 and TRBJ2-7; D may correspond to TRBD1 or TRBD2 (5 bases each). The germline gives CDR1 SNHLY, CDR2 FYNNEI. The length of the CDR3 is 15 residues. Trimming pared 4 bases from V and 7 bases from J, leaving 20 bases between. CDR3: CASSGPPGRSCEQYF. In nucleotides, the CDR3 is TGTGCCAGCAGTGGCCCCCCGGGACGGAGTTGTGAGCAGTACTTC.

DNA of the CDR3: TGTGCCAGCAGCCTCCGTGGGACAACCGAGACCCAGTACTTC. This encodes CASSLRGTTETQYF. V is TRBV11-1 and J is TRBJ2-5, with D perhaps matching TRBD1 (6 bases). Germline V CDR1 and CDR2: SGHAT, FQDESV (reference sequence). The CDR3 is 14 amino acids. Trimming shortened V by 5 bases and J by 5 bases, and 15 bases separated the two germline ends.

This chain links TRBV7-2 with TRBJ2-3; maybe TRBD2 (5 bases). There are 14 residues in the CDR3. Germline CDR1 and CDR2: SGHTA and FQGNSA. V was trimmed by 1 base and J by 4 bases, leaving 9 bases between them. The CDR3 DNA follows: TGTGCCAGCAGCTTAGAGTTAGCGCCAGATACGCAGTATTTT. Translated, it gives CASSLELAPDTQYF.

This chain connects TRBV12-3 or TRBV12-4 to TRBJ2-7; 8 bases agree with TRBD2. The trim removed 5 bases at V and 7 bases at J, leaving 10 bases unmatched. This CDR3 spans 14 amino acids. DNA for the CDR3: TGTGCCAGCAGTCAGAGCCGGACTAGCAATGAGCAGTACTTC. Encoded protein: CASSQSRTSNEQYF.

The V gene is TRBV3-1, the J gene TRBJ2-3, with 7 positions matching TRBD2. The ends lost 0 bases at V and 2 bases at J; junction bases unmatched: 5. Germline V gene data show CDR1 as LGHDT and CDR2 as YNNKEL (reference sequence). This CDR3 has 16 amino acids. DNA of the CDR3: TGTGCCAGCAGCCAAGATTCCAGCGGGGCCACAGATACGCAGTATTTT. This sequence encodes CASSQDSSGATDTQYF.

The table lists this clonotype with a few counts. The rearrangement uses TRBV15 and TRBJ2-5; 7 bases agree with TRBD1. The CDR3 totals 15 residues. CDR1 and CDR2 from the germline V gene are LNHNV and YYDKDF (reference sequence). V dropped 0 bases and J dropped 6; count of bases not matched to a gene: 7. CDR3 nucleotide sequence: TGTGCCACCAGCAGAGATCTAGGGGGCGGAAAGACCCAGTACTTC. This sequence encodes CATSRDLGGGKTQYF.

This clonotype has ten or more counts. CDR3 bases: TGCAGCGCACAGGCCTGGGGAGGCAACTATGGCTACACCTTC. Its protein product is CSAQAWGGNYGYTF. This chain connects TRBV29-1 to TRBJ1-2, with D perhaps TRBD1 (5 bases). CDR1 SQVTM and CDR2 ANQGSEA come from the germline V gene. Between the trimmed V and J ends, which lost 7 bases and 2 bases, there was a span of 17 bases. The CDR3 totals 14 residues.